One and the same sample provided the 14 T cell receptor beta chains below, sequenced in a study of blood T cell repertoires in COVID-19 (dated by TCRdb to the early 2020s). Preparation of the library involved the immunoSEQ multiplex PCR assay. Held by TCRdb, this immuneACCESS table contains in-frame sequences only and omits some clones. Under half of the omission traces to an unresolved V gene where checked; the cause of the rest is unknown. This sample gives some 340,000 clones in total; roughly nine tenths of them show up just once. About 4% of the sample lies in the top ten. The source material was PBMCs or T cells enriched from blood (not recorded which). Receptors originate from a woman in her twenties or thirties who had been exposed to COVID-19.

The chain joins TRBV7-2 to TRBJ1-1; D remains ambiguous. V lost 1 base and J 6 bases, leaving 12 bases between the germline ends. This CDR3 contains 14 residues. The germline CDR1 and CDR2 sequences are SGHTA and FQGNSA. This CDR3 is CASSLGGGYPEAFF. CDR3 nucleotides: TGTGCCAGCAGCTTAGGGGGAGGGTACCCTGAAGCTTTCTTT.

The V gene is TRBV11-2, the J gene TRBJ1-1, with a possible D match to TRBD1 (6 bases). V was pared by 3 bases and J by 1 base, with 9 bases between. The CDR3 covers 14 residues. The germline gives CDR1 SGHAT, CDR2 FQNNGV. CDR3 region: CASSFWTENTEAFF. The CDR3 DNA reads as TGTGCCAGCAGCTTTTGGACAGAGAACACTGAAGCTTTCTTT.

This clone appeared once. The CDR3 here is CSVDPQGMNTEAFF. The CDR3 bases are TGCAGCGTGGACCCACAGGGTATGAACACTGAAGCTTTCTTT. The V call is TRBV29-1, the J call TRBJ1-1; perhaps TRBD1 as D (6 bases). The CDR3 has 14 amino acids. With 6 bases removed from V and 0 bases from J, the gap between germline ends came to 14 bases. Germline V gene sequence: CDR1 SQVTM, CDR2 ANQGSEA.

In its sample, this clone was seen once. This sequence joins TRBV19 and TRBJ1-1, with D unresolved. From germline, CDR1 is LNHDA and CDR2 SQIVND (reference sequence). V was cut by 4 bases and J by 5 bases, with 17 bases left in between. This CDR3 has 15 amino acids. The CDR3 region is CASSTEGTVRTEAFF. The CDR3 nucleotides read TGTGCCAGTAGTACCGAGGGTACAGTAAGAACTGAAGCTTTCTTT.

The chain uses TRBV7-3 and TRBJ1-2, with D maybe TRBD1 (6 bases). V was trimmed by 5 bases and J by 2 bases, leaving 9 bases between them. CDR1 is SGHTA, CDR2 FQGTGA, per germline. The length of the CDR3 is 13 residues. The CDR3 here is CASSIGGNYGYTF. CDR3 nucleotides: TGTGCCAGCAGCATAGGGGGAAACTATGGCTACACCTTC.

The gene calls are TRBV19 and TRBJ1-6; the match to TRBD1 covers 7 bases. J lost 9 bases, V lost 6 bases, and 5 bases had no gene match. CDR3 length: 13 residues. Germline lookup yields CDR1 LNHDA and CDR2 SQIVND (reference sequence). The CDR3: CASSTTGSSPLHF. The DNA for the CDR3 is TGTGCCAGTAGCACGACAGGGAGTTCACCCCTCCACTTT.

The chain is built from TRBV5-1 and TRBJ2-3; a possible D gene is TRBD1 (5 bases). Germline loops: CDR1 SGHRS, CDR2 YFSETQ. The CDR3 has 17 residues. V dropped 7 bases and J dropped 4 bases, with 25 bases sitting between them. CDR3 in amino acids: CASPDLDCKIGADTQYF. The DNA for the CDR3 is TGCGCCAGCCCGGACCTCGACTGCAAAATAGGGGCAGATACGCAGTATTTT.

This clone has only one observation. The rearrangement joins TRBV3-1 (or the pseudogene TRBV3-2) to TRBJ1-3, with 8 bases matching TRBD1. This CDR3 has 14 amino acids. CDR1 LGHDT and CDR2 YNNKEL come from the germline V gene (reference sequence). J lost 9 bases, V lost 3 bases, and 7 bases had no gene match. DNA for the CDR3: TGTGCCAGCAGCCACCGACAGGGGTTCGGCACCATATATTTT. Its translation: CASSHRQGFGTIYF.

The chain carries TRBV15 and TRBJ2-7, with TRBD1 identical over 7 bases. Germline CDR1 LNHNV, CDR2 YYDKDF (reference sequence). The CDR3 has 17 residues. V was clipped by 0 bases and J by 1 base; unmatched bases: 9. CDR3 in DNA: TGTGCCACCAGCAGAGATCGGGTGAGGGGGCCGTCCTACGAGCAGTACTTC. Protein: CATSRDRVRGPSYEQYF.

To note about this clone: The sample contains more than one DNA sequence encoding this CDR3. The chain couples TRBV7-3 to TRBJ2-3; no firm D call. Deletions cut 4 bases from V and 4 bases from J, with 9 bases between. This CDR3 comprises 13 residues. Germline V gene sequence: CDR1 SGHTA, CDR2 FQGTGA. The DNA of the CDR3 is TGTGCCAGCAGCTCCCGAAGAGCAGATACGCAGTATTTT. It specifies CASSSRRADTQYF.

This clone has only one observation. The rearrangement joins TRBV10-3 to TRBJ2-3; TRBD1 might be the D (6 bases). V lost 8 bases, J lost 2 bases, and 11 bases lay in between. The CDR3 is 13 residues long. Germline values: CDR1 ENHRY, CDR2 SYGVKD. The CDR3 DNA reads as TGTGCCATCTCCCCAGGGGACACAGATACGCAGTATTTT. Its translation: CAISPGDTDTQYF.

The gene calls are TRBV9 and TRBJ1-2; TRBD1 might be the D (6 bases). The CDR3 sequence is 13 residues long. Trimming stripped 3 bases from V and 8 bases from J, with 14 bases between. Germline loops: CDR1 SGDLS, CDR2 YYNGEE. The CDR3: CASSGDKWRGYTF. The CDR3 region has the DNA TGTGCCAGCAGCGGGGACAAATGGAGGGGCTACACCTTC.

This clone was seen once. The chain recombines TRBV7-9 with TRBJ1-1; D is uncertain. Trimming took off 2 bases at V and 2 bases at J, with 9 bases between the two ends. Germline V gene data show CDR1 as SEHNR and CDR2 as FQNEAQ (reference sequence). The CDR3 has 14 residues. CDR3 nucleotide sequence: TGTGCCAGCAGCTTATTTGCCAGAAACACTGAAGCTTTCTTT. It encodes CASSLFARNTEAFF.

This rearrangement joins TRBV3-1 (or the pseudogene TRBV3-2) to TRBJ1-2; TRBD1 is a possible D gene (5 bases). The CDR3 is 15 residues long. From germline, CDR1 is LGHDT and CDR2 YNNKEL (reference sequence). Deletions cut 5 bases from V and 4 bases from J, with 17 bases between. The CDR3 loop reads CASSKGTFEAYGYTF. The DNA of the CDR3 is TGTGCCAGCAGCAAGGGGACTTTCGAGGCCTATGGCTACACCTTC.